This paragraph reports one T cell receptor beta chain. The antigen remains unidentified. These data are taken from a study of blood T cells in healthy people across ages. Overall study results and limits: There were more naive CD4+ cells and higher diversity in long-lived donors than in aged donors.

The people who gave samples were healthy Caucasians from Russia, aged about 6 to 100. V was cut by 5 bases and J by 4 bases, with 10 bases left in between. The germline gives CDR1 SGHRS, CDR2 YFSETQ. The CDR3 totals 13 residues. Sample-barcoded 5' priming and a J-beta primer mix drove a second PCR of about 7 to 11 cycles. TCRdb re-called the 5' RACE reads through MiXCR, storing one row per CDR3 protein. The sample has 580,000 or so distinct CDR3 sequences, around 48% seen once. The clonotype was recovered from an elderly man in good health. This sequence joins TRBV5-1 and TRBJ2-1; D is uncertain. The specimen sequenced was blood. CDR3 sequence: CASSIGPYNEQFF. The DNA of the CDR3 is TGCGCCAGCAGTATCGGACCATACAATGAGCAGTTCTTC.